This section outlines one TCR beta chain sequence together with its context. As yet, its antigen is unknown. The source of the sample is a study of cytomegalovirus exposure and HLA in healthy donors. Regarding the study as a whole: In an earlier analysis, about 90% or about 30%: the productive usage of most TCR beta V segments. As was reported, the HLA-A and HLA-B alleles of most subjects were accurately predicted from TCR beta sequences. CMV serostatus was the sole immune exposure data available. The study flagged roughly 150 TCR beta chains as cytomegalovirus-associated.

The V and J ends lost 4 bases and 0 bases, in that order; junction bases with no gene match: 5. This CDR3 region has 15 residues. Germline V gene sequence: CDR1 SEHNR, CDR2 FQNEAQ (reference sequence). PCR used 60 Vbeta primers and 13 Jbeta primers. Sequencing was performed with immunoSEQ multiplex PCR; in TCRdb, only in-frame clones are kept and a portion is missing. The data contain approximately 150,000 clones, around four fifths of them singletons. The chain recombines TRBV7-9 with TRBJ1-2, with 7 bases fitting TRBD1. The sample consisted of PBMCs. The receptor comes from a male donor in good health and CMV-seropositive. CDR3 coding DNA: TGTGCCAGCAGCTCGGACAGGATTACTAACTATGGCTACACCTTC. Protein: CASSSDRITNYGYTF. The variable domain in full, completed from reference TRBV7-9 and TRBJ1-2, reads DTGVSQNPRHKITKRGQNVTFRCDPISEHNRLYWYRQTLGQGPEFLTYFQNEAQLEKSRLLSDRFSAERPKGSFSTLEIQRTEQGDSAMYLCASSSDRITNYGYTFGSGTRLTVV.